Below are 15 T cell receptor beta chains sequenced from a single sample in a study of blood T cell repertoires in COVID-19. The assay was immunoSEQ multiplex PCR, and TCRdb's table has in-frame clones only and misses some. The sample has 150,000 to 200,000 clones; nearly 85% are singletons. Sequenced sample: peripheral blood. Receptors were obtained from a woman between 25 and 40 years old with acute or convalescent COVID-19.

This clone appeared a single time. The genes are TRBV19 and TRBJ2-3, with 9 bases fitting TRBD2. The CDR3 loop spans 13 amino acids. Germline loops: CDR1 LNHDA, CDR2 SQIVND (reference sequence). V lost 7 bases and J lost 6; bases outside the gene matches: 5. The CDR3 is CASKGLALDTQYF. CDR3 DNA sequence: TGTGCCAGTAAGGGACTAGCATTGGATACGCAGTATTTT. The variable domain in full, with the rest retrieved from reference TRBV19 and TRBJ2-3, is DGGITQSPKYLFRKEGQNVTLSCEQNLNHDAMYWYRQDPGQGLRLIYYSQIVNDFQKGDIAEGYSVSREKKESFPLTVTSAQKNPTAFYLCASKGLALDTQYFGPGTRLTVL.

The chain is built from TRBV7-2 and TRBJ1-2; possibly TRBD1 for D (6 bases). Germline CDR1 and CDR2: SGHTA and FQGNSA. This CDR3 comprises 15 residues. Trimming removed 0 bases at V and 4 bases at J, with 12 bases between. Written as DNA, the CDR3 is TGTGCCAGCAGCTTAGCTGACAGGCCCTCCTATGGCTACACCTTC. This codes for CASSLADRPSYGYTF.

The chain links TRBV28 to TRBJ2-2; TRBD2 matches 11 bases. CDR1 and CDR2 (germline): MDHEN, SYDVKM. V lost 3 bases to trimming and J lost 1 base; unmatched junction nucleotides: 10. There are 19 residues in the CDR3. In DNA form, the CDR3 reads TGTGCCAGCAGTTTTGGTGTGACTAGCGGGAAAGGGAACACCGGGGAGCTGTTTTTT. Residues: CASSFGVTSGKGNTGELFF.

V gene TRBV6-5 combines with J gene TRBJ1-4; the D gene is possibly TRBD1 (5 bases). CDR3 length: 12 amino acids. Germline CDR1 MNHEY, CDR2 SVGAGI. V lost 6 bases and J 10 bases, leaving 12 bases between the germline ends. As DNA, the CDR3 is TGTGCCAGCAGCATCCGCGGGGGAAAACTGTTTTTT. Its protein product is CASSIRGGKLFF.

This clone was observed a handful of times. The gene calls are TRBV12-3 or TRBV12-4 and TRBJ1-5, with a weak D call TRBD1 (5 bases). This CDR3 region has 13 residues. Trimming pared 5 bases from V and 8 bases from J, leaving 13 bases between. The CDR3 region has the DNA TGTGCCAGCAGTGGGGGGGGGTTCGAGCCCCAGCATTTT. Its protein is CASSGGGFEPQHF.

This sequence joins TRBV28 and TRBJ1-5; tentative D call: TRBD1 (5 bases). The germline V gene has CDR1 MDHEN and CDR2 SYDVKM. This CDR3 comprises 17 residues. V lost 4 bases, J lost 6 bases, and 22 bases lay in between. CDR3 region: CASSSHTGTTMGQPQHF. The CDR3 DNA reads TGTGCCAGCAGTTCCCATACAGGCACGACCATGGGTCAGCCCCAGCATTTT.

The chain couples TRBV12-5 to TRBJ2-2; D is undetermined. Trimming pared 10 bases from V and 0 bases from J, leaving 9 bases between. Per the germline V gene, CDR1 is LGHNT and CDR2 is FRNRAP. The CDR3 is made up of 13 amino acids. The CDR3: CATGLANTGELFF. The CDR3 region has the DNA TGTGCTACAGGCCTCGCGAACACCGGGGAGCTGTTTTTT.

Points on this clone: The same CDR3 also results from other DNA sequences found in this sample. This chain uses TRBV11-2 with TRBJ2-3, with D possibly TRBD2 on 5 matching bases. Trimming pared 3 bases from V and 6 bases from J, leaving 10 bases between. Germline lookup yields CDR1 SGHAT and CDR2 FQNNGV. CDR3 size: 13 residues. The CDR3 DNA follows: TGTGCCAGCAGCTTGGCGGGCCCGGATACGCAGTATTTT. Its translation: CASSLAGPDTQYF.

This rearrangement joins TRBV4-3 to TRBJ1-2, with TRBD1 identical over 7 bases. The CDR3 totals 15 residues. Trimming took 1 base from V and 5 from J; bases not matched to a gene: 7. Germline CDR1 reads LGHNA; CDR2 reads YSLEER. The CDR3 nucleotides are TGCGCCAGCAGCCAAGCCGGGACAGCTATTTATGGCTACACCTTC. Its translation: CASSQAGTAIYGYTF.

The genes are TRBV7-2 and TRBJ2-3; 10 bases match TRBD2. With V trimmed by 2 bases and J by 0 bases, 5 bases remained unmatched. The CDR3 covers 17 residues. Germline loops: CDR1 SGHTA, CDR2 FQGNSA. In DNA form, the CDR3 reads TGTGCCAGCAGCTTAACCTCTAGCGGGAGTAGCACAGATACGCAGTATTTT. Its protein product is CASSLTSSGSSTDTQYF. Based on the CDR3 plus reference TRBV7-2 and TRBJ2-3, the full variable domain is GAGVSQSPSNKVTEKGKDVELRCDPISGHTALYWYRQSLGQGLEFLIYFQGNSAPDKSGLPSDRFSAERTGGSVSTLTIQRTQQEDSAVYLCASSLTSSGSSTDTQYFGPGTRLTVL.

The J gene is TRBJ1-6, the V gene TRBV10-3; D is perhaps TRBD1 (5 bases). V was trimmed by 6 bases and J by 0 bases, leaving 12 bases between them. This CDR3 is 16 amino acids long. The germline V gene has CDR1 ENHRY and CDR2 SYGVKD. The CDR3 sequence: CAIRPRVGSYNSPLHF. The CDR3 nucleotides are TGTGCCATCAGACCCAGGGTGGGCTCCTATAATTCACCCCTCCACTTT.

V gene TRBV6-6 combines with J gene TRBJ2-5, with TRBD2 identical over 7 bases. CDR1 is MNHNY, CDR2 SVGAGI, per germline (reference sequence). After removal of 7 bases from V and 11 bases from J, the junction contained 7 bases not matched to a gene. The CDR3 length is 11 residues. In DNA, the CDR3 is TGTGCCAGCACTGGAACTAGCGTTCAGTACTTC. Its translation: CASTGTSVQYF.

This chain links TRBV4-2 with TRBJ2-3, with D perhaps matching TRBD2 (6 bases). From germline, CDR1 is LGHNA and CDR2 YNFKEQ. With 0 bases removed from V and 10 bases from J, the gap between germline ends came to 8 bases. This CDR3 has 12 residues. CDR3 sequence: CASSQDGDSQYF. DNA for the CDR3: TGTGCCAGCAGCCAAGATGGGGACTCGCAGTATTTT.

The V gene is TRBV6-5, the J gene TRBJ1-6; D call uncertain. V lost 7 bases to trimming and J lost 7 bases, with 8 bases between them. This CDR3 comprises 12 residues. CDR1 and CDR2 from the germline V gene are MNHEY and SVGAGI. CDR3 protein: CASNRVNSPLHF. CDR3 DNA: TGTGCCAGCAACCGGGTCAATTCACCCCTCCACTTT.

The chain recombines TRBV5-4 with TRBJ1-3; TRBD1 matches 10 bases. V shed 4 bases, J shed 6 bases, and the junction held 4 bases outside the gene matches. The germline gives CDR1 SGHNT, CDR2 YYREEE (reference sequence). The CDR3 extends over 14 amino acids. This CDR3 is CASSRQGAVNTIYF. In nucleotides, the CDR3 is TGTGCCAGCAGCCGACAGGGGGCAGTAAACACCATATATTTT. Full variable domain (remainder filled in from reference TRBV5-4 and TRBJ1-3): ETGVTQSPTHLIKTRGQQVTLRCSSQSGHNTVSWYQQALGQGPQFIFQYYREEENGRGNFPPRFSGLQFPNYSSELNVNALELDDSALYLCASSRQGAVNTIYFGEGSWLTVV.